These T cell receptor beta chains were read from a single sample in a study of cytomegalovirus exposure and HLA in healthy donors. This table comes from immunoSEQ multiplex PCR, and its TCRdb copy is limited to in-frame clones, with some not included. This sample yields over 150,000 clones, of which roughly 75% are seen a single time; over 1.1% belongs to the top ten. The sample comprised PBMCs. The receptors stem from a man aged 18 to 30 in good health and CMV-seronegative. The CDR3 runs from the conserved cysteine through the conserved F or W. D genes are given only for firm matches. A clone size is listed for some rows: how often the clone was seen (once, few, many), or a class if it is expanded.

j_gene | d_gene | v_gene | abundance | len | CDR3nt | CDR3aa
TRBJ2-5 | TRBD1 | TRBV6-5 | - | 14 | TGTGCCAGCAGGGGACAGGGGTTTGTCGAGACCCAGTACTTC | CASRGQGFVETQYF
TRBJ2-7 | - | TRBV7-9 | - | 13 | TGTTCCAGCAGCGCGGGACAGTTCTACGAGCAGTACTTC | CSSSAGQFYEQYF
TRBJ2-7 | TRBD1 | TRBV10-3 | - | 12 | TGTGCCATCAGTGATCAATCCGGGACAGTCGCCTTC | CAISDQSGTVAF
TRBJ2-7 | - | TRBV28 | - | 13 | TGTGCCAGCAGCTTTGAGGGCTCCTACGAGCAGTACTTC | CASSFEGSYEQYF
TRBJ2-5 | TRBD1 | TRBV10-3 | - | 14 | TGTGCCATCGACCCGGGGACAGGTCAAGAGACCCAGTACTTC | CAIDPGTGQETQYF
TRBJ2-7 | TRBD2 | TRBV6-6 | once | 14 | TGTGCCAGCGGTCACGGGGGGGGGTCCGGCGAGCAGTACTTC | CASGHGGGSGEQYF
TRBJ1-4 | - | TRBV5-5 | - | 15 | TGTGCCAGCAGCTTGAGAGGAGGGACTAATGAAAAACTGTTTTTT | CASSLRGGTNEKLFF
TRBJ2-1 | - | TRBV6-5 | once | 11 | TGTGCCAGCGGCGGGACCAATGAGCAGTTCTTC | CASGGTNEQFF
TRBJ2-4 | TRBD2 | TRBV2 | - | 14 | TGTGCCAGCAGTCAAACCGGGACTAGAGACATTCAGTACTTC | CASSQTGTRDIQYF
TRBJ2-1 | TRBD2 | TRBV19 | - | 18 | TGTGCCAGTAGTTGGGGTGGGTTGAGTAGCGGGTTTTACAATGAGCAGTTCTTC | CASSWGGLSSGFYNEQFF
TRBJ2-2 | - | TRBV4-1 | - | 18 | TGCGCCAGCAGCCAAGATCCCCTGCTTGAGGGTAGGACCGGGGAGCTGTTTTTT | CASSQDPLLEGRTGELFF
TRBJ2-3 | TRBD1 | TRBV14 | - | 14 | TGTGCCAGCAGTCCAACAGGGGTCACAGATACGCAGTATTTT | CASSPTGVTDTQYF
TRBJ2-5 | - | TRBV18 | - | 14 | TGTGCCAGCTCACCACCGAACCAGCAAGAGACCCAGTACTTC | CASSPPNQQETQYF
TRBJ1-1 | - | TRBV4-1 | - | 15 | TGCGCCAGCAGCCACGAGACAGGTCGGGGCACTGAAGCTTTCTTT | CASSHETGRGTEAFF
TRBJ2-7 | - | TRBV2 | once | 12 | TGTGCCAGCAGTGACCCATTACGGGAGCAGTACTTC | CASSDPLREQYF
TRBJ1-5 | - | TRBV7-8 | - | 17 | TGTGCCAGCAGCTTAAACCCCCGGGGGGTCATTAATCAGCCCCAGCATTTT | CASSLNPRGVINQPQHF
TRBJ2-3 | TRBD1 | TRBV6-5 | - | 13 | TGTGCCAGCAGTCGGGACAGGGACGATACGCAGTATTTT | CASSRDRDDTQYF
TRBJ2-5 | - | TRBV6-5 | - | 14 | TGTGCCAGCGCTCCTTTACGGACGGTTCGGGAGCAGTACTTC | CASAPLRTVREQYF
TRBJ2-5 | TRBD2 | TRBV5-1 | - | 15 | TGCGCCAGCAGCTTGGGACTAGCGACCCAAGAGACCCAGTACTTC | CASSLGLATQETQYF
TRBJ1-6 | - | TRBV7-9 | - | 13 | TGTGCCACCGCTGCGCAGGGGAATTCACCCCTCCACTTT | CATAAQGNSPLHF
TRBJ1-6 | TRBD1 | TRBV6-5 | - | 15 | TGTGCCAGCAGTGTTCTGGGACAGGGAAACTCACCCCTCCACTTT | CASSVLGQGNSPLHF
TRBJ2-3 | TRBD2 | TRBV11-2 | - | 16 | TGTGCCAGCAGCTTGTCCCGGACTAGCGGCACAGATACGCAGTATTTT | CASSLSRTSGTDTQYF
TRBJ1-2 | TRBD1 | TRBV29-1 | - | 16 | TGCAGCGTTGAAGATCTCCCGGACAGGGAGAACTATGGCTACACCTTC | CSVEDLPDRENYGYTF
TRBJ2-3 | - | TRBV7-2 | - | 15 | TGTGCCAGCAGCCTAGGGTTGGGAGATTCAGATACGCAGTATTTT | CASSLGLGDSDTQYF
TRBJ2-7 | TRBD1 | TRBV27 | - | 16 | TGTGCCAGCAGTCCGTCGACAGGGCTTAAGACCTACGAGCAGTACTTC | CASSPSTGLKTYEQYF
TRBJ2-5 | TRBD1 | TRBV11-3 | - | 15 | TGTGCCAGCAGCTTATCGGGACAGGGACTAGAGACCCAGTACTTC | CASSLSGQGLETQYF
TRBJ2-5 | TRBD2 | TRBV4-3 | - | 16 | TGCGCCAGCAGCCAAGGTCGAACTAGCGGGAGTGAGACCCAGTACTTC | CASSQGRTSGSETQYF
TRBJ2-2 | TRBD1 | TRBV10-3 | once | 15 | TGTGCCATCAGCCGAGGGGGCCGCTCTACCGGGGAGCTGTTTTTT | CAISRGGRSTGELFF
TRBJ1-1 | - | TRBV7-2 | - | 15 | TGTGCCAGCAGCTCTCATGACGGGGAATGGACTGAAGCTTTCTTT | CASSSHDGEWTEAFF